This T cell receptor (beta chain) was sequenced during a study of blood T cell repertoires in COVID-19. V lost 4 bases and J 2 bases, leaving 14 bases between the germline ends. The CDR3 extends over 15 amino acids. Germline CDR1 reads SGDLS; CDR2 reads YYNGEE. Profiling relied on immunoSEQ multiplex PCR, and the TCRdb table lists in-frame clones only, not all of them. The sample yields around 190,000 clones, approximately 90% seen once. Specimen: peripheral blood. The V gene is TRBV9, the J gene TRBJ2-3, with D possibly TRBD2 on 5 matching bases. The TCR comes from a man aged 18 to 35 who had recovered from COVID-19. CDR3 loop: CASSPRTFSTDTQYF. CDR3 in DNA: TGTGCCAGCAGCCCCCGGACTTTTTCCACAGATACGCAGTATTTT.